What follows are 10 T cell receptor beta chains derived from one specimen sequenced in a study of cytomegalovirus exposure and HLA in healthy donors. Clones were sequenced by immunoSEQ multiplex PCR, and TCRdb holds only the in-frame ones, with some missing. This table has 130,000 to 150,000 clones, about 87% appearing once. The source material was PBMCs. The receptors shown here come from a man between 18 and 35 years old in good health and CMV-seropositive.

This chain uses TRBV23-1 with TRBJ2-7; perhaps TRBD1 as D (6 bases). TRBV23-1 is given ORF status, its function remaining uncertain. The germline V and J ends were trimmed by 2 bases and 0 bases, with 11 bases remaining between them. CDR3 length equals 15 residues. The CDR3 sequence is CASSQQDSCSYEQYF. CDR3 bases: TGCGCCAGCAGTCAACAGGACAGTTGCTCCTACGAGCAGTACTTC.

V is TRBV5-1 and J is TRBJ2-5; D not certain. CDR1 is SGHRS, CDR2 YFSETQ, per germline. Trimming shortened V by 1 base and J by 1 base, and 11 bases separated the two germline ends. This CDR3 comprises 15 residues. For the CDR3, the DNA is TGCGCCAGCAGCTTGTGGCAGGCGACCCAAGAGACCCAGTACTTC. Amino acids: CASSLWQATQETQYF.

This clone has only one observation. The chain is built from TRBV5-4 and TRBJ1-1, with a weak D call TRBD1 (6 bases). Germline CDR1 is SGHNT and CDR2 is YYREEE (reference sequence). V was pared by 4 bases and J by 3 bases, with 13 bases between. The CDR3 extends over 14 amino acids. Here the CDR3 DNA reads TGTGCCAGCAGCGTTAACAGGGCCTACACTGAAGCTTTCTTT. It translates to CASSVNRAYTEAFF.

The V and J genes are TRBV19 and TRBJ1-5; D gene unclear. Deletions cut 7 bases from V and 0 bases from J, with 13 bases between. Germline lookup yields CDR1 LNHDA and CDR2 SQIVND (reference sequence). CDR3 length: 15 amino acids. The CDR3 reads CASTWRRDSNQPQHF. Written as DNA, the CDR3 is TGTGCCAGTACCTGGAGGCGGGATAGCAATCAGCCCCAGCATTTT.

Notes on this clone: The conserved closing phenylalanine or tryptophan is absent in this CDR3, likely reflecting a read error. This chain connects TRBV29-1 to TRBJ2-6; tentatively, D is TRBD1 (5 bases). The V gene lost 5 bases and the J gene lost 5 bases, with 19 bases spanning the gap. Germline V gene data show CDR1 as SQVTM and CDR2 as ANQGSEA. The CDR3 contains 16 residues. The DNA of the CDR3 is TGCAGCGTTAGGACACGCATACAAAGTCGGGCCAACGTCCTGACTTTA. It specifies CSVRTRIQSRANVLTL.

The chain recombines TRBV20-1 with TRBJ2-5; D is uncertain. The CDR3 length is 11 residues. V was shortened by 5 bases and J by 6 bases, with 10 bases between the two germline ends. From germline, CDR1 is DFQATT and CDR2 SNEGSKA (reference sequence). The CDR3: CSADPDKTQYF. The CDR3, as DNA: TGCAGTGCTGACCCAGACAAGACCCAGTACTTC.

The CDR3 spells CASSQVATDTQYF. The CDR3 nucleotides are TGCGCCAGCAGCCAAGTGGCCACAGATACGCAGTATTTT. The chain links TRBV4-1 to TRBJ2-3; D is unclear. The CDR3 has 13 amino acids. The germline CDR1 and CDR2 sequences are MGHRA and YSYEKL. With 1 base removed from V and 2 bases from J, the gap between germline ends came to 4 bases.

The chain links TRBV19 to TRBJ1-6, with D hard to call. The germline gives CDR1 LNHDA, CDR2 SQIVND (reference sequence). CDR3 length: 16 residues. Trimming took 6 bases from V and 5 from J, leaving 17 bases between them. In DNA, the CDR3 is TGTGCCAGTAGGGTACTGGCTCACAGAAATAATTCACCCCTCCACTTT. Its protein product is CASRVLAHRNNSPLHF. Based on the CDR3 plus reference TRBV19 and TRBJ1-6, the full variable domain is DGGITQSPKYLFRKEGQNVTLSCEQNLNHDAMYWYRQDPGQGLRLIYYSQIVNDFQKGDIAEGYSVSREKKESFPLTVTSAQKNPTAFYLCASRVLAHRNNSPLHFGNGTRLTVT.

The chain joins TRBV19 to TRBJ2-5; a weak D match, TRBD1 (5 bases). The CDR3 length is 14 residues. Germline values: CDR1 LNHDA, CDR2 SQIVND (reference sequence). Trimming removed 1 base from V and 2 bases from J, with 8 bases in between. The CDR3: CASSIVGVQETQYF. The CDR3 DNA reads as TGTGCCAGTAGTATAGTAGGGGTTCAAGAGACCCAGTACTTC. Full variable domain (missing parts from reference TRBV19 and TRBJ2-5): DGGITQSPKYLFRKEGQNVTLSCEQNLNHDAMYWYRQDPGQGLRLIYYSQIVNDFQKGDIAEGYSVSREKKESFPLTVTSAQKNPTAFYLCASSIVGVQETQYFGPGTRLLVL.

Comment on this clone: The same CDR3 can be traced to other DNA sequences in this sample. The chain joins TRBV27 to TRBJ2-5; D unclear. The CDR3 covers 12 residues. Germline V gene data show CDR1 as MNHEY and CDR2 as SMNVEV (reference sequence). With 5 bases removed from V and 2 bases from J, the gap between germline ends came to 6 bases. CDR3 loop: CASSPNQETQYF. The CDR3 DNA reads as TGTGCCAGCAGTCCCAATCAAGAGACCCAGTACTTC.